These 7 T cell receptor beta chains were all obtained from the same sample, sequenced in a study of T cell responses to AZD1222 COVID-19 vaccine. TCRdb's table, derived via immunoSEQ multiplex PCR, lists solely in-frame clones and lacks some. The profile shows under 95,000 clones, about nine tenths of them singletons. Sequencing was performed on peripheral blood, taken on day 0 of AZD1222 vaccination. These receptors all stem from an adult in good health.

The rearrangement uses TRBV20-1 and TRBJ1-1; D not certain. The CDR3 extends over 11 amino acids. Germline V CDR1 and CDR2: DFQATT, SNEGSKA (reference sequence). The V and J ends lost 6 bases and 4 bases respectively, with 9 bases between them. The DNA for the CDR3 is TGCAGTGCCACCGTTAGCACTGAAGCTTTCTTT. Translating gives CSATVSTEAFF.

This chain connects TRBV19 to TRBJ1-2, with a possible D match to TRBD1 (6 bases). Germline V CDR1 and CDR2: LNHDA, SQIVND (reference sequence). Trimming took 3 bases from V and 8 from J, leaving 13 bases between them. CDR3 length: 13 amino acids. The CDR3 sequence: CASSIGRGQGYTF. In DNA, the CDR3 is TGTGCCAGTAGTATCGGCAGGGGCCAAGGCTACACCTTC.

V usage is TRBV7-8 and J usage is TRBJ2-2, with D possibly being TRBD2 (7 bases). The CDR3 length is 15 residues. Per germline, CDR1 SGHVS and CDR2 FQNEAQ. The ends were cut back, 1 base at V and 9 bases at J, with 15 bases in the middle. The CDR3 region has the DNA TGTGCCAGCAGCTTAGACGGGGGGCCGAGCCGGGAGCTGTTTTTT. Protein sequence: CASSLDGGPSRELFF.

Turning to this clone: The junction departs from germline at one end; a sequencing error may be responsible. This chain links TRBV14 with TRBJ1-1; tentative D call: TRBD1 (5 bases). This CDR3 region has 12 residues. Germline assignment: CDR1 SGHDN and CDR2 FVKESK. The CDR3 sequence is CASSRPTGTQNF. CDR3 bases: TGTGCCAGCAGCCGGCCCACAGGTACCCAAAACTTT.

The chain is built from TRBV7-8 and TRBJ2-5; tentative D call: TRBD2 (6 bases). Deletions cut 5 bases from V and 3 bases from J, with 10 bases between. This CDR3 contains 13 residues. CDR1 and CDR2 from the germline V gene are SGHVS and FQNEAQ. For the CDR3, the DNA is TGTGCCAGCAGCCGGGGACTTGAAGAGACCCAGTACTTC. It encodes CASSRGLEETQYF.

The CDR3 nucleotides read TGTGCCAGCAGCGAGTGGGGAGGGGCTAACACTGAAGCTTTCTTT. Residues: CASSEWGGANTEAFF. The chain is built from TRBV9 and TRBJ1-1; TRBD1 is a possible D gene (5 bases). This CDR3 has 15 amino acids. With 3 bases removed from V and 2 bases from J, the gap between germline ends came to 14 bases. Germline CDR1 and CDR2: SGDLS and YYNGEE.

The rearrangement joins TRBV6-2 or TRBV6-3 to TRBJ2-1; TRBD1 aligns across 9 bases. Unmatched junction bases numbered 18, after V lost 6 bases and J lost 6 bases. The CDR3 covers 18 residues. Germline V gives CDR1 MNHEY, CDR2 SVGEGT. For the CDR3, the DNA is TGTGCCAGCAGCTCTGTAGGGACAGGGTTGATGGGAGGCAATGAGCAGTTCTTC. It is translated as CASSSVGTGLMGGNEQFF.